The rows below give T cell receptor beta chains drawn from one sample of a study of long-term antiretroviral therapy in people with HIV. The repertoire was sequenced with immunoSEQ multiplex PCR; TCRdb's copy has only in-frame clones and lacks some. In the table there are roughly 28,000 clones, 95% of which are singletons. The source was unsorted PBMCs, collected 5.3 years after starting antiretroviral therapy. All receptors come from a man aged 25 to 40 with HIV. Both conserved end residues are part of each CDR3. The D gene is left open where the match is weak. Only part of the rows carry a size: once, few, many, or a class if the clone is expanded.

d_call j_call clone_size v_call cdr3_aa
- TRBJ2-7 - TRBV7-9 CASSPLAGAYEQYF
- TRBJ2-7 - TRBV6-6 CASSYSQSGRSYEQYF
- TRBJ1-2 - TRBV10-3 CATGQTNYGYTF
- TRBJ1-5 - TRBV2 CASSWMGAGNSNQPQHF
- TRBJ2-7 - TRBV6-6 CASSYSEVPDYEQYF
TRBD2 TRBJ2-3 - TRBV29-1 CSQLAGATDTQYF
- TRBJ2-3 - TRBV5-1 CASSLVSAGTDTQYF
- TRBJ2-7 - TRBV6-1 CASSPGHEQYF
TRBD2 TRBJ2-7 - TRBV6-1 CASSEEGLAGYEQYF
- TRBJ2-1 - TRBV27 CASSSDGVADNEQFF
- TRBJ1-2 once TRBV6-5 CASSYELFGFYGYTF
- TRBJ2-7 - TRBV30 CAWRGGGYEQYF
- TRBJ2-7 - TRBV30 CAWGDQSVSSYEQYF
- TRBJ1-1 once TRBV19 CASSDSGIAEAFF
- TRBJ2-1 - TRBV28 CASSSGRSAGPKQFF
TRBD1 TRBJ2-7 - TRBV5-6 CASSLLQGAPYEQYF
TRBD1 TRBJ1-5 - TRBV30 CAWSVQTGNQPQHF
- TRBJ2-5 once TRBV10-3 CAISDPLTQETQYF
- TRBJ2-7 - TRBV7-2 CASSLGTDSYEQYF
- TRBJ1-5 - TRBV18 CASSPTDQPQHF
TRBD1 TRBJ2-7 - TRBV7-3 CASSRQGRGTEQYF
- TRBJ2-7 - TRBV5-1 CASSLSGPEQYF
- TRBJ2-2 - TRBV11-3 CASCPTANTGELFF
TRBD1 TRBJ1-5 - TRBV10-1 CAGKGGTGRNQPQHF
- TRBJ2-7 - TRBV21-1 CASSKVNRDRPYEQYF
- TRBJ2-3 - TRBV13 CASSLRAEVEDTQYF
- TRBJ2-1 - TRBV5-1 CASSYPERSYNEQFF
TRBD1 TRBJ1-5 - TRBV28 CASSPGQGAPSNQHF
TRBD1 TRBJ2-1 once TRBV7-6 CASSFPGTGDNEQFF
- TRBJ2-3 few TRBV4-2 CASSQLADHTDTQYF
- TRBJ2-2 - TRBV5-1 CASSIADSNTGELFF
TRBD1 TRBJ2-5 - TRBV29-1 CSVGRGRETQYF
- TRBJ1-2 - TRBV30 CAWSVPQGGYGYTF
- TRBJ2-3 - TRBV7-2 CASSLSVARELTYW
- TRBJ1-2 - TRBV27 CASSLAGVYGYTF
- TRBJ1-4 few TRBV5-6 CASSLVATNEKLFF
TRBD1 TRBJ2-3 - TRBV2 CASTDPAGQGTDTQYF
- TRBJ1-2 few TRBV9 CASSFEGQTLYGYTF
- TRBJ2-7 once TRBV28 CASNLGTALGYEQYF
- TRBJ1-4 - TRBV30 CAWSAGDNEKLFF
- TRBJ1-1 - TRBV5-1 CASSYSRYMNTEAFF
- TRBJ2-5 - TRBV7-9 CASSFFRNQETQYF
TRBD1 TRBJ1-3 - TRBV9 CASSETGGGNTIYF
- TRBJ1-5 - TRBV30 CAWSVGGGIGPQHF
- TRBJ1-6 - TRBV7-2 CASSLVTGPNSPLHF
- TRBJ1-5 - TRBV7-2 CASNSGNSNQPQHF
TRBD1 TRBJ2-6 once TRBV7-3 CASSGWAGGSGANVLTF